These T cell receptor beta chains were read from a single sample in a study of T-cell reconstitution after alpha-beta-depleted transplantation in children. MiXCR, applied by TCRdb to the PCR reads, yields one record per CDR3 protein. Altogether hundreds of thousands of distinct CDR3 sequences are present, approximately 15% being singletons, with the ten largest covering 1.1%. Source: PBMCs from the stem cell graft donor, taken from the stem cell graft. The receptors were sampled from a human donor who donated a stem cell graft to a child with acute myeloid leukemia. Both conserved end residues are trimmed from each CDR3. A clone size is listed for some rows: how often the clone was seen (once, few, many), or a class if it is expanded.

cdr3_aa v_call clone_size j_call
SVEDRQGIYGYT TRBV29-1 NA TRBJ1-2
ASRTPARNTGELF TRBV12-3/TRBV12-4 many TRBJ2-2
ASSYGVWDRENNEQF TRBV6-5 NA TRBJ2-1
SAGRQVHNEQF TRBV20-1 many TRBJ2-1
SARAGGSQETQY TRBV20-1 many TRBJ2-5
ASSEDRAQH TRBV12-3/TRBV12-4 NA TRBJ1-5
ASSQVGGSYEQY TRBV4-3 NA TRBJ2-7
ASSAGQGIYEQY TRBV18 NA TRBJ2-7
ASSSRTDTQY TRBV7-2 many TRBJ2-3
SARGAAGRTDTQY TRBV20-1 many TRBJ2-3
SAANTGGNTGELF TRBV20-1 few TRBJ2-2
ASSLDQISTDTQY TRBV5-4 many TRBJ2-3
ASSLEDRRSPLH TRBV7-8 NA TRBJ1-6
ASSIRTGNEKLF TRBV7-2 NA TRBJ1-4
SARDLEGRTGSTDTQY TRBV20-1 many TRBJ2-3
ASSLGGIGQETQY TRBV7-2 few TRBJ2-5
SARDNRDSLAKNIQY TRBV20-1 many TRBJ2-4
SAVTGYGYT TRBV20-1 few TRBJ1-2
ASSLDSITDTQY TRBV12-3/TRBV12-4 many TRBJ2-3
ASSLRKGDYGYT TRBV7-2 few TRBJ1-2
SARDQTGGPYGYT TRBV20-1 few TRBJ1-2
ASSELGQGNTEAF TRBV10-1 NA TRBJ1-1
SAVAGGSTDTQY TRBV20-1 many TRBJ2-3
ASSSGVGRRTNEKLF TRBV5-1 NA TRBJ1-4
SGGDAEAF TRBV29-1 many TRBJ1-1
SVAGLLVDTQY TRBV29-1 many TRBJ2-3
SARDTGLAGTYNEQF TRBV20-1 few TRBJ2-1
ASGFRAVYEQY TRBV6-5 many TRBJ2-7
TSRTRRAGLGQPQH TRBV10-1 once TRBJ1-5
ASSRGSGREQF TRBV7-3 NA TRBJ2-1
ASSQGELNTEAF TRBV4-3 NA TRBJ1-1
ASSIGDEKLF TRBV25-1 NA TRBJ1-4
ASRRPGGANTEAF TRBV5-6 many TRBJ1-1
SAQPGQGAPEQF TRBV20-1 many TRBJ2-1
SANGQGLPNEQF TRBV20-1 NA TRBJ2-1
ASSYHRWADQETQY TRBV6-2/TRBV6-3 NA TRBJ2-5
SARDPRARGQPQH TRBV20-1 NA TRBJ1-5
ASSQGLGITSIY TRBV4-3 NA TRBJ1-3
ASSSGRLAGGPGETQY TRBV11-2 once TRBJ2-5
ASSLSGKGRTEAF TRBV5-5 few TRBJ1-1
SARDGAGGYNEQF TRBV20-1 many TRBJ2-1
SARPLRGLGVEQY TRBV20-1 many TRBJ2-7
ASSYIGTGEAF TRBV6-6 NA TRBJ1-1